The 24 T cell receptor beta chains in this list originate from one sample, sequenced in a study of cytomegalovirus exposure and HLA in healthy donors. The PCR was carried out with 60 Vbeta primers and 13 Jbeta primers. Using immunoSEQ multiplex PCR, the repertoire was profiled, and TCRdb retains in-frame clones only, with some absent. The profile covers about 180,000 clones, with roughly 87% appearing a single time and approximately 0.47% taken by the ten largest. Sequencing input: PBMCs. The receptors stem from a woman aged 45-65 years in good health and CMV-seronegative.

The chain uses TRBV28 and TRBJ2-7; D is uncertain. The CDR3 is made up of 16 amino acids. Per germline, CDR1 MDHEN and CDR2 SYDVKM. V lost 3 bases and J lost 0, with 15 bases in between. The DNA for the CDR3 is TGTGCCAGCAGTTTGGCCGGTGAGGCCCTCTCCTACGAGCAGTACTTC. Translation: CASSLAGEALSYEQYF.

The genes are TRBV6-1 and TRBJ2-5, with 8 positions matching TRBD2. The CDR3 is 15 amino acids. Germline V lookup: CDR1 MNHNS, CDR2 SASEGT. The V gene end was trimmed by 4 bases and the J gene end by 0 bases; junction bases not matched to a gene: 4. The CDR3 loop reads CASSVSSGHQETQYF. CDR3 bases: TGTGCCAGCAGTGTGTCTAGCGGGCACCAAGAGACCCAGTACTTC.

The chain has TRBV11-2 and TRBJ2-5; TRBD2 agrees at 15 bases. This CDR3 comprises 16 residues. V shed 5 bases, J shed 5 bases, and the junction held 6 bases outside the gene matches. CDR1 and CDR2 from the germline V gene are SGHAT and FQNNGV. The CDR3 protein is CASSRTSGRAWETQYF. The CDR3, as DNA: TGTGCCAGCAGCCGGACTAGCGGGAGGGCCTGGGAGACCCAGTACTTC.

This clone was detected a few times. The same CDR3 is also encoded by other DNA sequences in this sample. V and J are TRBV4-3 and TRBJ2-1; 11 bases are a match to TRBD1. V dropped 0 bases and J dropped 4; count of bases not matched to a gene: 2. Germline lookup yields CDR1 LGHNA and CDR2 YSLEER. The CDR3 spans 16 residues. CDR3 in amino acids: CASSQDGQGAYNEQFF. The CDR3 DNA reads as TGCGCCAGCAGCCAAGATGGACAGGGGGCTTACAATGAGCAGTTCTTC.

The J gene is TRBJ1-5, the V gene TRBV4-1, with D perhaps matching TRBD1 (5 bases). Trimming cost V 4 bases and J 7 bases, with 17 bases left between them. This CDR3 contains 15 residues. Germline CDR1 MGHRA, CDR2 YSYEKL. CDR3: CASSRDRGSRQPQHF. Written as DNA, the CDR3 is TGCGCCAGCAGCCGCGACCGGGGGTCGCGACAGCCCCAGCATTTT.

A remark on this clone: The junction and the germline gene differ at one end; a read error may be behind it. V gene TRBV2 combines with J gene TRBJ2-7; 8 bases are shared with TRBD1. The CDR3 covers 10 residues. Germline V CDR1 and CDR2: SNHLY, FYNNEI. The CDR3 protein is CASSTDRATF. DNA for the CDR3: TGTGCCAGCAGTACGGACAGGGCAACCTTC.

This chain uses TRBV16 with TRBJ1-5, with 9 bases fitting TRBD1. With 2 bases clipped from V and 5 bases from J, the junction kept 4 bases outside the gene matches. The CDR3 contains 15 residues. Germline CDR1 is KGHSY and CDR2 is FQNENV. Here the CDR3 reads CASSQDRGGYQPQHF. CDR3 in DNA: TGTGCCAGCAGCCAAGACAGGGGGGGATATCAGCCCCAGCATTTT. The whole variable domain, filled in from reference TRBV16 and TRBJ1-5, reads GEEVAQTPKHLVRGEGQKAKLYCAPIKGHSYVFWYQQVLKNEFKFLISFQNENVFDETGMPKERFSAKCLPNSPCSLEIQATKLEDSAVYFCASSQDRGGYQPQHFGDGTRLSIL.

CDR3 sequence: CAWSNGLANEQFF. The CDR3 bases are TGTGCCTGGAGTAACGGGCTAGCGAATGAGCAGTTCTTC. The chain employs TRBV30 and TRBJ2-1; a weak D match, TRBD2 (6 bases). This CDR3 comprises 13 residues. V shed 2 bases and J shed 7 bases, with 12 bases lying between them. Germline V lookup: CDR1 GTSNPN, CDR2 SVGIG (reference sequence).

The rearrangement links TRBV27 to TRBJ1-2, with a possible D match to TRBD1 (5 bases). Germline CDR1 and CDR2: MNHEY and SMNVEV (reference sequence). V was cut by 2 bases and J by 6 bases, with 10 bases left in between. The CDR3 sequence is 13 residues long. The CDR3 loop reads CASSLGSRDGYTF. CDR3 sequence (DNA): TGTGCCAGCAGTTTAGGATCCAGGGATGGCTACACCTTC.

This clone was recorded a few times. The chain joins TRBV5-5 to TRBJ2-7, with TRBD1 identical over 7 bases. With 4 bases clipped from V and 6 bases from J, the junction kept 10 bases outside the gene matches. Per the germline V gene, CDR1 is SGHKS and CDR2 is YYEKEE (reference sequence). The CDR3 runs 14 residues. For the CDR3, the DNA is TGTGCCAGCAGCCACTTCCTACAGGGGAGCGAGCAGTACTTC. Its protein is CASSHFLQGSEQYF.

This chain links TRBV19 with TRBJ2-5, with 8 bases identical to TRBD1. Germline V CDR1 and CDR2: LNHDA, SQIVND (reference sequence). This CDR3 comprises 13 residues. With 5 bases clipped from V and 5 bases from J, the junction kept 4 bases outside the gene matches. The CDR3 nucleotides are TGTGCCAGTAGTGAGACAGGGGCCGAGACCCAGTACTTC. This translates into CASSETGAETQYF.

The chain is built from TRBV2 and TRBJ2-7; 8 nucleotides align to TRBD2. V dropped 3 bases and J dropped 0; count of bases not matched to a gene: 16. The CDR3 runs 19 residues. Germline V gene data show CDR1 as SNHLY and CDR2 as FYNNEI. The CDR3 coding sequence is TGTGCCAGCAGTGAGCGCCATATCTCTAGCGGGCGACCCTCCTACGAGCAGTACTTC. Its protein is CASSERHISSGRPSYEQYF. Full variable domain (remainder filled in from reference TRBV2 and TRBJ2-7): EPEVTQTPSHQVTQMGQEVILRCVPISNHLYFYWYRQILGQKVEFLVSFYNNEISEKSEIFDDQFSVERPDGSNFTLKIRSTKLEDSAMYFCASSERHISSGRPSYEQYFGPGTRLTVT.

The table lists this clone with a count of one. The DNA of the CDR3 is TGTGCCAGCAGGTCAGCTACAGGATGGGAGACCCAGTACTTC. This sequence encodes CASRSATGWETQYF. V is TRBV2 and J is TRBJ2-5; D may be TRBD1 (5 bases). Germline V gene sequence: CDR1 SNHLY, CDR2 FYNNEI. The CDR3 is 14 amino acids. Trimming pared 6 bases from V and 5 bases from J, leaving 16 bases between. Full variable domain (remainder filled in from reference TRBV2 and TRBJ2-5): EPEVTQTPSHQVTQMGQEVILRCVPISNHLYFYWYRQILGQKVEFLVSFYNNEISEKSEIFDDQFSVERPDGSNFTLKIRSTKLEDSAMYFCASRSATGWETQYFGPGTRLLVL.

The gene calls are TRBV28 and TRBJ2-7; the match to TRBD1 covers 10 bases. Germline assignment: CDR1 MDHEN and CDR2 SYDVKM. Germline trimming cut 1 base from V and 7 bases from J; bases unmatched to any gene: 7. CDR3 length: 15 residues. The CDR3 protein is CASSLYLGQGKEQYF. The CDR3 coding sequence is TGTGCCAGCAGTTTATATTTGGGACAGGGGAAGGAGCAGTACTTC. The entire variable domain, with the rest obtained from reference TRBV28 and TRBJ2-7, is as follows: DVKVTQSSRYLVKRTGEKVFLECVQDMDHENMFWYRQDPGLGLRLIYFSYDVKMKEKGDIPEGYSVSREKKERFSLILESASTNQTSMYLCASSLYLGQGKEQYFGPGTRLTVT.

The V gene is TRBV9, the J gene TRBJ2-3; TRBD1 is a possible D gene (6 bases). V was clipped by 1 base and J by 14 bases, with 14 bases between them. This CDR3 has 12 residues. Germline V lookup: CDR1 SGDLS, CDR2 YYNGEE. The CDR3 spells CASSVNGGPVYF. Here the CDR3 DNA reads TGTGCCAGCAGCGTAAATGGGGGCCCCGTGTATTTT.

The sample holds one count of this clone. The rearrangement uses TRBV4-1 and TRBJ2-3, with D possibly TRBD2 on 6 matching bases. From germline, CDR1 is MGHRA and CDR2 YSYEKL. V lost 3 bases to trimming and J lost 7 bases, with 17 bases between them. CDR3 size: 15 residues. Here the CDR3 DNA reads TGCGCCAGCAGCCAGGAGGGCTTCCCCAGATATACGCAGTATTTT. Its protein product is CASSQEGFPRYTQYF.

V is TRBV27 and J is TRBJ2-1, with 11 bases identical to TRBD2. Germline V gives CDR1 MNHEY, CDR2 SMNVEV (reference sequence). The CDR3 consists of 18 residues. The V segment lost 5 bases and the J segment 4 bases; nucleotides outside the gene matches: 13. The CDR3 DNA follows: TGTGCCAGCAGTGCCGGGACTAGCGGCTGGGTATTGTACAATGAGCAGTTCTTC. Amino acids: CASSAGTSGWVLYNEQFF.

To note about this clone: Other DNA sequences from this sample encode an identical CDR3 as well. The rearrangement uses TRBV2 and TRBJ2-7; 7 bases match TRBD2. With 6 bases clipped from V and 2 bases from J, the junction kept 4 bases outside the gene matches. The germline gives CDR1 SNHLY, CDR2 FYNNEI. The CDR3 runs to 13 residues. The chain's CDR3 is CASSPGTTYEQYF. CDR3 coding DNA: TGTGCCAGCAGCCCTGGGACTACCTACGAGCAGTACTTC.

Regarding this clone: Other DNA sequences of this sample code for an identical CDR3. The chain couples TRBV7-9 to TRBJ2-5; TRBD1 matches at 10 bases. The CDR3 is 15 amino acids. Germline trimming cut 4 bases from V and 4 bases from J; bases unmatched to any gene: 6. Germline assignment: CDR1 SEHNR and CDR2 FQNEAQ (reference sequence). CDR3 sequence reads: CASSSTGTGAETQYF. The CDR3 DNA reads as TGTGCCAGCAGCTCAACCGGGACAGGGGCAGAGACCCAGTACTTC.

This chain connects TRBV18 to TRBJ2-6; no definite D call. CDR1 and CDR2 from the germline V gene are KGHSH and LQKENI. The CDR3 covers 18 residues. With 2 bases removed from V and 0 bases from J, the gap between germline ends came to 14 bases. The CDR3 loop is CASSPNRINPSGANVLTF. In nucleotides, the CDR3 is TGTGCCAGCTCACCAAACAGAATTAATCCCTCTGGGGCCAACGTCCTGACTTTC.

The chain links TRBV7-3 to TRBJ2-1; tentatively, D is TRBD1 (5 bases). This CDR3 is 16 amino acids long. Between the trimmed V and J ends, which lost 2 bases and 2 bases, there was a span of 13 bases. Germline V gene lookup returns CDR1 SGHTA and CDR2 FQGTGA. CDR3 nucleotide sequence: TGTGCCAGCAGCTTAGAAAGTACAGGAGCCTACAATGAGCAGTTCTTC. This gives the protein CASSLESTGAYNEQFF.

The CDR3 sequence is CASSWGPESRETQYF. The CDR3 nucleotides are TGTGCCAGCAGCTGGGGGCCCGAAAGCCGGGAGACCCAGTACTTC. The chain recombines TRBV5-4 with TRBJ2-5; maybe TRBD1 (6 bases). Trimming removed 3 bases from V and 5 bases from J, with 17 bases in between. The CDR3 has 15 amino acids. CDR1 SGHNT and CDR2 YYREEE come from the germline V gene (reference sequence).

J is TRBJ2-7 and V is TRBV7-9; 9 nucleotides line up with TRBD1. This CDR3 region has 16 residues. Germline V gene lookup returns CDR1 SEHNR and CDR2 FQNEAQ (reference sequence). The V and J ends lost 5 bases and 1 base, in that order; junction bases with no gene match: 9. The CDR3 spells CASSQRPGQGSYEQYF. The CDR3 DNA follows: TGTGCCAGCAGCCAACGGCCGGGACAGGGATCCTACGAGCAGTACTTC.

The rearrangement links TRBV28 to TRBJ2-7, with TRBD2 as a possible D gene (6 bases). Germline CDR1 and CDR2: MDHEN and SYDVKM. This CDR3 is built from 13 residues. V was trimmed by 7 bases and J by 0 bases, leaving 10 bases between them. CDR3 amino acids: CASILGGSYEQYF. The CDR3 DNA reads TGTGCCAGCATCCTGGGGGGCTCCTACGAGCAGTACTTC.